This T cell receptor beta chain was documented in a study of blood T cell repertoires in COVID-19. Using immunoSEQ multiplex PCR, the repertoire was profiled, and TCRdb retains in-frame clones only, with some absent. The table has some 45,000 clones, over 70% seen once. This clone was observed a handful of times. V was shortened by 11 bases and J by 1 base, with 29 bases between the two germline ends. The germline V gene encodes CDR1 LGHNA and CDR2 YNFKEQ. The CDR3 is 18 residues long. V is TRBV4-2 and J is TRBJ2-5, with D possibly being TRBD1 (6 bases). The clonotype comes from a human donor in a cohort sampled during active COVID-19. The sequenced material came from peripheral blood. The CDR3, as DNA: TGTGCCTCGAGGGGGTTGGGCCTCAGGACTGAGGTCCAAGAGACCCAGTACTTC. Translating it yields CASRGLGLRTEVQETQYF.